The rows below give T cell receptor beta chains drawn from one sample of a study of blood T cells in healthy people across ages. TCRdb re-derived calls from the 5' RACE reads in MiXCR, one entry per CDR3 protein. The sample includes more than 900,000 distinct CDR3 sequences, under 30% of them seen just once. These records were also assigned to another study, of T cells of mothers and their children.

The sample taken for sequencing was blood. The source of these receptors is a girl aged 2 to 10 in good health. Each CDR3 is given with its conserved first and last residue. D genes are given only for firm matches. Clone size is shown for a subset of rows, as once, few, many or a class of expanded clone.

j_call d_call clone_size v_call cdr3_aa cdr3_nt
TRBJ2-2 . . TRBV3-1 CASISGATGELFF TGTGCCAGCATCTCGGGGGCAACCGGGGAGCTGTTTTTT
TRBJ2-7 TRBD1 . TRBV2 CASSYFGDRDAYEQYF TGTGCCAGCAGCTATTTCGGGGACAGGGATGCCTACGAGCAGTACTTC
TRBJ2-1 TRBD2 . TRBV4-1 CASSQLAVNEQFF TGCGCCAGCAGCCAACTAGCGGTCAATGAGCAGTTCTTC
TRBJ2-1 TRBD2 few TRBV27 CASSLAAGVKAGEQFF TGTGCCAGCAGTTTAGCGGCGGGAGTAAAGGCGGGTGAGCAGTTCTTC
TRBJ2-3 . . TRBV5-1 CASSTGQPSTDTQYF TGCGCCAGCAGCACCGGACAGCCCAGCACAGATACGCAGTATTTT
TRBJ2-7 . . TRBV7-2 CASSHGGPSYEQYF TGTGCCAGCAGCCATGGGGGGCCCTCCTACGAGCAGTACTTC
TRBJ2-4 . . TRBV21-1 CASIGVPDGANIQYF TGTGCCAGCATCGGCGTTCCGGACGGGGCGAACATTCAGTACTTC
TRBJ2-5 . . TRBV12-3/TRBV12-4 CASSLTVVAETQYF TGTGCCAGCAGTTTAACAGTTGTTGCAGAGACCCAGTACTTC
TRBJ2-7 TRBD1 . TRBV7-6 CASSLVGDRGDEQYF TGTGCCAGCAGCTTAGTTGGAGACAGGGGGGACGAGCAGTACTTC
TRBJ2-3 . few TRBV20-1 CSARKERFKGDTQYF TGCAGTGCTAGGAAAGAGAGGTTCAAGGGAGATACGCAGTATTTT
TRBJ2-1 . few TRBV27 CASSLSLENNEQFF TGTGCCAGCAGTTTGTCACTCGAAAACAATGAGCAGTTCTTC
TRBJ2-3 . . TRBV5-1 CASSIRDSTDTQYF TGCGCCAGCAGCATCCGGGACAGCACAGATACGCAGTATTTT
TRBJ1-5 TRBD1 few TRBV4-1 CASSPADTGGNQPQHF TGCGCCAGCAGCCCGGCCGATACAGGGGGCAATCAGCCCCAGCATTTT
TRBJ2-7 . few TRBV28 CASSLTRDRYEQYF TGTGCCAGCAGTTTAACCAGGGATCGATACGAGCAGTACTTC
TRBJ2-1 . . TRBV11-3 CASSLWGGADNEQFF TGTGCCAGCAGCTTATGGGGGGGGGCCGACAATGAGCAGTTCTTC
TRBJ2-5 . few TRBV27 CASSRGFQGSLETQYF TGTGCCAGCAGTCGGGGGTTCCAGGGGTCATTGGAGACCCAGTACTTC
TRBJ2-7 . few TRBV5-5 CASSLRTELSYEQYF TGTGCCAGCAGCTTGAGGACAGAGTTATCCTACGAGCAGTACTTC
TRBJ1-4 . . TRBV7-9 CASSPPWTPDEELFF TGTGCCAGCAGCCCCCCGTGGACACCTGATGAAGAACTGTTTTTT
TRBJ2-3 . few TRBV6-1 CASSPSPVSSPAGSTDTQYF TGTGCCAGCAGCCCCTCCCCGGTATCAAGTCCGGCGGGAAGCACAGATACGCAGTATTTT
TRBJ2-2 TRBD2 . TRBV7-3 CASSRRGGPGGELFF TGTGCCAGCAGCAGACGGGGGGGCCCCGGCGGGGAGCTGTTTTTT
TRBJ2-1 TRBD2 . TRBV27 CASSGLAASNEQFF TGTGCCAGCAGCGGACTAGCGGCTTCCAATGAGCAGTTCTTC
TRBJ2-7 . few TRBV29-1 CSAWDGPYEQYF TGCAGCGCTTGGGACGGTCCCTACGAGCAGTACTTC
TRBJ2-5 . . TRBV18 CASQKTGTIGQTQYF TGTGCCAGCCAGAAAACCGGGACGATCGGACAGACCCAGTACTTC
TRBJ2-7 TRBD2 few TRBV20-1 CSAILLAGDYEQYF TGCAGTGCTATTCTACTAGCGGGGGACTACGAGCAGTACTTC
TRBJ2-7 TRBD2 . TRBV5-1 CASSLTSAGGLYEQYF TGCGCCAGCAGCTTGACGTCAGCGGGAGGGTTATACGAGCAGTACTTC